One and the same sample provided the 31 T cell receptor beta chains below, sequenced in a study of identical twins. One entry per CDR3 protein, called by TCRdb with MiXCR from the 5' RACE reads. The sample holds about 720,000 distinct CDR3 sequences, 8% to 9% seen once. These data were likewise used in another study, on yellow fever vaccine responses in identical twins.

Source material: PBMCs. These receptor sequences come from a woman aged 18-35 years in good health.

The chain joins TRBV6-1 to TRBJ2-7, with 14 bases that match TRBD2. V was clipped by 7 bases and J by 5 bases; unmatched bases: 4. The CDR3 loop spans 14 amino acids. Germline V gives CDR1 MNHNS, CDR2 SASEGT. The CDR3: CASIGTSGSHEQYF. The CDR3 nucleotides read TGTGCCAGCATTGGGACTAGCGGGAGCCACGAGCAGTACTTC.

This clonotype was counted between two and nine times. The junction does not match germline at one end; this may be a read error. The rearrangement joins TRBV5-1 to TRBJ2-7, with D unresolved. Germline V CDR1 and CDR2: SGHRS, YFSETQ. The length of the CDR3 is 15 residues. CDR3 DNA sequence: TGCGCCAGCAGTTTGGGCCTAACAGTTTCCTACGAGCAGTACTTC. Amino acids: CASSLGLTVSYEQYF. The entire variable domain, with the rest obtained from reference TRBV5-1 and TRBJ2-7, is as follows: KAGVTQTPRYLIKTRGQQVTLSCSPISGHRSVSWYQQTPGQGLQFLFEYFSETQRNKGNFPGRFSGRQFSNSRSEMNVSTLELGDSALYLCASSLGLTVSYEQYFGPGTRLTVT.

This clonotype has ten or more counts. CDR3 in amino acids: CASSRGTSGSSEQFF. The DNA for the CDR3 is TGCGCCAGCAGCCGGGGGACTAGCGGGAGCAGTGAGCAGTTCTTC. This chain links TRBV5-1 with TRBJ2-1; TRBD2 matches 14 bases. The germline gives CDR1 SGHRS, CDR2 YFSETQ. V gave up 4 bases and J gave up 9 bases; unmatched junction bases: 6. The CDR3 runs to 15 residues.

This clonotype was counted between two and nine times. The rearrangement uses TRBV11-2 and TRBJ2-1; D gene unclear. Germline assignment: CDR1 SGHAT and CDR2 FQNNGV. V dropped 4 bases and J dropped 3 bases, with 13 bases sitting between them. The CDR3 runs to 15 residues. CDR3: CASSSELDNYNEQFF. CDR3 nucleotides: TGTGCCAGCAGCTCAGAGCTCGACAACTACAATGAGCAGTTCTTC.

The V and J genes are TRBV27 and TRBJ2-1; 11 bases map to TRBD2. Germline CDR1 MNHEY, CDR2 SMNVEV (reference sequence). The CDR3 is 16 amino acids. V shed 3 bases, J shed 7 bases, and the junction held 8 bases outside the gene matches. As DNA, the CDR3 is TGTGCCAGCAGTTTTAGGGTAGCGGGAGGGATAAATGAGCAGTTCTTC. Amino acid sequence: CASSFRVAGGINEQFF.

This sequence joins TRBV24-1 and TRBJ2-2, with 9 bases fitting TRBD2. The trim removed 0 bases at V and 5 bases at J, leaving 3 bases unmatched. This CDR3 has 16 residues. Germline CDR1 KGHDR, CDR2 SFDVKD. CDR3 DNA sequence: TGTGCCACCAGTGATTTGGGGAGCGGGAGGACCGGGGAGCTGTTTTTT. Amino acids: CATSDLGSGRTGELFF.

This clonotype has more than one count but fewer than ten. J is TRBJ2-2 and V is TRBV5-6; unclear D gene. CDR3 size: 16 residues. V lost 1 base, J lost 5 bases, and 15 bases lay in between. The germline V gene has CDR1 SGHDT and CDR2 YYEEEE. The CDR3: CASSLRRTMGTGELFF. In DNA, the CDR3 is TGTGCCAGCAGCTTGCGCCGCACCATGGGGACCGGGGAGCTGTTTTTT.

This clonotype was found many times. This sequence joins TRBV12-3 or TRBV12-4 and TRBJ2-7; 7 bases match TRBD1. The CDR3 totals 14 residues. The ends lost 7 bases at V and 1 base at J; junction bases unmatched: 7. The CDR3: CASTTGTESYEQYF. In DNA, the CDR3 is TGTGCCAGCACCACTGGGACAGAGTCCTACGAGCAGTACTTC.

This clonotype was seen more than once but under ten times. The chain is built from TRBV5-6 and TRBJ2-7; D may be TRBD2 (6 bases). Looked up from germline, CDR1 is SGHDT and CDR2 is YYEEEE. The V end was cut by 4 bases, the J end by 7 bases, with 15 bases between. There are 13 residues in the CDR3. The CDR3 DNA reads TGTGCCAGCAGCCCGCTGGGGGGATGGGAGCAGTACTTC. Translation gives CASSPLGGWEQYF.

The table lists this clonotype with a few counts. The chain has TRBV28 and TRBJ2-2; 8 bases are shared with TRBD1. V was pared by 6 bases and J by 4 bases, with 4 bases of the junction left unmatched. The V gene's germline CDR1 is MDHEN and CDR2 SYDVKM. This CDR3 contains 14 residues. CDR3 sequence reads: CASSQGQVTGELFF. The CDR3, as DNA: TGTGCCAGCAGCCAGGGACAGGTCACCGGGGAGCTGTTTTTT.

The V call is TRBV5-1, the J call TRBJ2-2, with D possibly being TRBD1 (5 bases). This CDR3 spans 18 amino acids. The V and J ends lost 2 bases and 0 bases respectively, with 17 bases between them. From germline, CDR1 is SGHRS and CDR2 YFSETQ. The CDR3 loop is CASSFIGSQGANTGELFF. The CDR3 nucleotides are TGCGCCAGCAGCTTTATTGGAAGTCAGGGCGCGAACACCGGGGAGCTGTTTTTT.

This clonotype appeared a few times. The chain couples TRBV7-2 to TRBJ2-1, with TRBD2 matching 8 bases. Unmatched junction bases numbered 6, after V lost 2 bases and J lost 0 bases. The CDR3 runs to 17 residues. From germline, CDR1 is SGHTA and CDR2 FQGNSA. The CDR3 region is CASSLRSSGSSYNEQFF. The CDR3 DNA follows: TGTGCCAGCAGCTTAAGGTCAAGCGGGAGCTCCTACAATGAGCAGTTCTTC. Complete variable domain (other parts from reference TRBV7-2 and TRBJ2-1): GAGVSQSPSNKVTEKGKDVELRCDPISGHTALYWYRQSLGQGLEFLIYFQGNSAPDKSGLPSDRFSAERTGGSVSTLTIQRTQQEDSAVYLCASSLRSSGSSYNEQFFGPGTRLTVL.

This clonotype was detected many times. The rearrangement links TRBV5-1 to TRBJ2-1; 11 nucleotides align to TRBD1. This CDR3 has 17 amino acids. The V and J ends lost 0 bases and 2 bases, in that order; junction bases with no gene match: 4. Germline V gene lookup returns CDR1 SGHRS and CDR2 YFSETQ. The CDR3 DNA reads as TGCGCCAGCAGCTTGGGTTGGGACAGGGGGACCTACAATGAGCAGTTCTTC. Translated: CASSLGWDRGTYNEQFF.

The rearrangement links TRBV29-1 to TRBJ1-1; D uncertain. V was clipped by 7 bases and J by 1 base, with 13 bases between them. Germline lookup yields CDR1 SQVTM and CDR2 ANQGSEA. The CDR3 has 13 residues. The CDR3 loop is CSGQLAENTEAFF. CDR3 sequence (DNA): TGCAGCGGGCAACTTGCAGAGAACACTGAAGCTTTCTTT.

At least ten counts were recorded for this clonotype. This sequence joins TRBV6-1 and TRBJ2-7, with 11 bases lining up with TRBD1. Per germline, CDR1 MNHNS and CDR2 SASEGT. There are 14 residues in the CDR3. With 6 bases clipped from V and 3 bases from J, the junction kept 4 bases outside the gene matches. Here the CDR3 DNA reads TGTGCCAGCAGATCCGGGACAGGGGGCTACGAGCAGTACTTC. Translated: CASRSGTGGYEQYF.

This clonotype was recorded at least ten times. This chain uses TRBV12-3 or TRBV12-4 with TRBJ2-2; no definite D call. This CDR3 has 13 amino acids. The V end was cut by 3 bases, the J end by 5 bases, with 7 bases between. The CDR3 coding sequence is TGTGCCAGCAGTTTTTCCCGGACCGGGGAGCTGTTTTTT. Translated: CASSFSRTGELFF.

The V gene is TRBV7-9, the J gene TRBJ2-3, with 10 bases identical to TRBD2. CDR3 size: 16 residues. Germline values: CDR1 SEHNR, CDR2 FQNEAQ (reference sequence). The junction had 7 bases not matched to a gene; V was cut back by 7 bases and J by 0 bases. CDR3 residues: CASTSLAGVSTDTQYF. CDR3 nucleotides: TGTGCCAGCACCTCTCTAGCGGGAGTTAGCACAGATACGCAGTATTTT.

This clonotype was seen a few times. The gene calls are TRBV6-2 or TRBV6-3 and TRBJ2-1, with 9 bases aligning to TRBD1. The length of the CDR3 is 17 residues. Germline V gene data show CDR1 as MNHEY and CDR2 as SVGEGT. Trimming cost V 0 bases and J 8 bases; bases outside gene matches: 11. The CDR3 region is CASSYSRMGQGPHEQFF. The CDR3 bases are TGTGCCAGCAGTTACTCGAGGATGGGACAGGGTCCCCATGAGCAGTTCTTC.

This clonotype occurred a few times. This sequence joins TRBV2 and TRBJ2-7; the D gene is possibly TRBD2 (7 bases). V lost 8 bases to trimming and J lost 2 bases, with 16 bases between them. The germline V gene has CDR1 SNHLY and CDR2 FYNNEI. There are 14 residues in the CDR3. The CDR3 region is CASGGASVAYEQYF. The CDR3 nucleotides read TGTGCCAGCGGGGGGGCTAGCGTTGCCTACGAGCAGTACTTC.

This clonotype came up a few times. The rearrangement joins TRBV6-5 to TRBJ1-2; 7 positions match TRBD1. The CDR3 sequence is 14 residues long. Germline V gene sequence: CDR1 MNHEY, CDR2 SVGAGI. The trim removed 2 bases at V and 6 bases at J, leaving 6 bases unmatched. CDR3: CASSYEGAGDGYTF. In DNA form, the CDR3 reads TGTGCCAGCAGTTACGAGGGGGCGGGAGATGGCTACACCTTC.

V and J are TRBV5-1 and TRBJ2-1; D is undetermined. The CDR3 sequence is 13 residues long. V was shortened by 5 bases and J by 6 bases, with 12 bases between the two germline ends. Germline CDR1 and CDR2: SGHRS and YFSETQ. The DNA for the CDR3 is TGCGCCAGCAGGGCACAACGACTCAATGAGCAGTTCTTC. It codes for CASRAQRLNEQFF.

At least ten counts were recorded for this clonotype. V and J are TRBV11-2 and TRBJ2-7, with 8 bases that match TRBD1. The CDR3 sequence is 13 residues long. J gave up 7 bases and V 5 bases, and 7 bases lay outside the gene matches. The germline gives CDR1 SGHAT, CDR2 FQNNGV. The CDR3 sequence is CASSPGQGREQYF. The CDR3 DNA follows: TGTGCCAGCAGCCCCGGACAGGGAAGAGAGCAGTACTTC.

This chain uses TRBV3-1 with TRBJ2-1, with unresolved D. This CDR3 is built from 17 residues. V was trimmed by 2 bases and J by 0 bases, leaving 14 bases between them. CDR1 LGHDT and CDR2 YNNKEL come from the germline V gene (reference sequence). The CDR3 here is CASSQIRATGSYNEQFF. CDR3 DNA sequence: TGTGCCAGCAGCCAAATCCGAGCGACTGGCTCCTACAATGAGCAGTTCTTC.

This clonotype was detected ten times or more. The gene calls are TRBV20-1 and TRBJ1-5; D gene unclear. Germline assignment: CDR1 DFQATT and CDR2 SNEGSKA (reference sequence). Trimming stripped 0 bases from V and 5 bases from J, with 14 bases between. This CDR3 has 15 residues. CDR3 loop: CSARDLSQEDQPQHF. In DNA form, the CDR3 reads TGCAGTGCTAGAGATCTGTCCCAAGAGGATCAGCCCCAGCATTTT.

This clonotype was detected many times. This chain links TRBV12-3 or TRBV12-4 with TRBJ2-2; 12 positions match TRBD1. The CDR3 runs to 14 residues. V gave up 10 bases and J gave up 7 bases; unmatched junction bases: 7. CDR3 protein: CATAGTGGIGELFF. The CDR3 DNA is TGTGCCACCGCGGGGACAGGGGGCATCGGGGAGCTGTTTTTT.

This clonotype was counted only a few times. The rearrangement joins TRBV20-1 to TRBJ2-5; 8 positions match TRBD1. Germline V lookup: CDR1 DFQATT, CDR2 SNEGSKA (reference sequence). J was trimmed by 2 bases and V by 6 bases; bases with no gene match: 8. The length of the CDR3 is 14 residues. The CDR3 sequence is CSARQGFGQETQYF. The CDR3 DNA reads TGCAGTGCAAGACAGGGGTTCGGGCAAGAGACCCAGTACTTC.

This clonotype was recorded many times. J is TRBJ2-7 and V is TRBV5-5; the D gene is possibly TRBD1 (6 bases). CDR1 and CDR2 from the germline V gene are SGHKS and YYEKEE (reference sequence). The germline V and J ends were trimmed by 0 bases and 0 bases, with 10 bases remaining between them. The length of the CDR3 is 15 residues. CDR3 amino acids: CASSLEGDGSYEQYF. In DNA, the CDR3 is TGTGCCAGCAGCTTGGAGGGGGACGGCTCCTACGAGCAGTACTTC.

V is TRBV2 and J is TRBJ2-7, with D perhaps matching TRBD2 (6 bases). V lost 1 base, J lost 5 bases, and 15 bases lay in between. This CDR3 is built from 15 residues. From germline, CDR1 is SNHLY and CDR2 FYNNEI. The CDR3: CASSEVEGSLNEQYF. CDR3 in DNA: TGTGCCAGCAGTGAAGTGGAGGGATCGCTTAACGAGCAGTACTTC.

On this clonotype itself: Being one base from a much bigger clone, this may be a read error. The rearrangement joins TRBV27 to TRBJ1-5; no clear D gene. The CDR3 loop spans 14 amino acids. The V end was cut by 1 base, the J end by 0 bases, with 4 bases between. CDR1 is MNHEY and CDR2 is SMNVEV in the germline V gene (reference sequence). The CDR3 here is CASSLYSSNQPQHF. The DNA for the CDR3 is TGTGCCAGCAGTTTATACAGTAGCAATCAGCCCCAGCATTTT.

V gene TRBV20-1 combines with J gene TRBJ2-7; possible D gene TRBD2, 5 bases. The ends were cut back, 0 bases at V and 3 bases at J, with 15 bases in the middle. This CDR3 has 15 residues. CDR1 and CDR2 (germline): DFQATT, SNEGSKA (reference sequence). The CDR3: CSARDVPSTVYEQYF. DNA of the CDR3: TGCAGTGCTAGAGATGTCCCTAGCACTGTCTACGAGCAGTACTTC.

This clonotype was found many times. This chain links TRBV20-1 with TRBJ2-1; no reliable D call. The CDR3 sequence is 13 residues long. The germline V and J ends were trimmed by 1 base and 2 bases, with 6 bases remaining between them. Germline V gene sequence: CDR1 DFQATT, CDR2 SNEGSKA (reference sequence). The CDR3 DNA reads as TGCAGTGCTAGAGGGACCACCTACAATGAGCAGTTCTTC. Translating it yields CSARGTTYNEQFF.